The 27 T cell receptor beta chains reported below all come from one sample, sequenced in a study of T cell repertoires in ileal Crohn's disease. Libraries were prepared by immunoSEQ multiplex PCR; TCRdb keeps only in-frame clonotypes and omits some of them. This table holds several thousand clones, roughly three quarters found once. The sample comprised ileal tissue. The receptors were sampled from an adult with Crohn's disease.

This chain uses TRBV5-1 with TRBJ2-3, with TRBD2 as a possible D gene (5 bases). This CDR3 spans 13 amino acids. The V gene's germline CDR1 is SGHRS and CDR2 YFSETQ. Trimming took off 4 bases at V and 4 bases at J, with 10 bases between the two ends. CDR3 sequence reads: CASSADFPDTQYF. CDR3 bases: TGCGCCAGCAGCGCGGACTTCCCAGATACGCAGTATTTT. Variable domain in full (rest from reference TRBV5-1 and TRBJ2-3): KAGVTQTPRYLIKTRGQQVTLSCSPISGHRSVSWYQQTPGQGLQFLFEYFSETQRNKGNFPGRFSGRQFSNSRSEMNVSTLELGDSALYLCASSADFPDTQYFGPGTRLTVL.

The chain recombines TRBV7-9 with TRBJ2-1, with TRBD2 identical over 9 bases. The germline V gene has CDR1 SEHNR and CDR2 FQNEAQ (reference sequence). The length of the CDR3 is 14 residues. The junction had 3 bases not matched to a gene; V was cut back by 3 bases and J by 6 bases. The chain's CDR3 is CASSLREGPNEQFF. CDR3 coding DNA: TGTGCCAGCAGCTTGCGGGAGGGCCCCAATGAGCAGTTCTTC.

Worth noting for this clone: Distinct nucleotide sequences in the sample also encode this CDR3. V and J are TRBV27 and TRBJ2-2; D unclear. This CDR3 contains 14 residues. The germline V gene has CDR1 MNHEY and CDR2 SMNVEV (reference sequence). V was clipped by 3 bases and J by 1 base, with 6 bases between them. CDR3 DNA sequence: TGTGCCAGCAGTTTTAGAGGGAACACCGGGGAGCTGTTTTTT. This gives the protein CASSFRGNTGELFF.

The chain combines TRBV29-1 with TRBJ2-7, with a tentative D call TRBD2 (5 bases). The CDR3 runs 13 residues. Trimming shortened V by 6 bases and J by 0 bases, and 12 bases separated the two germline ends. Per the germline V gene, CDR1 is SQVTM and CDR2 is ANQGSEA. Here the CDR3 DNA reads TGCAGCGTGTTCGGACTGAGCTCCTACGAGCAGTACTTC. Translation: CSVFGLSSYEQYF.

This clone appeared a few times. The chain's CDR3 is CASSNQGAQAYEQYF. DNA for the CDR3: TGTGCCAGCAGTAATCAGGGGGCTCAAGCCTACGAGCAGTACTTC. V and J are TRBV6-5 and TRBJ2-7; 8 bases line up with TRBD1. The CDR3 runs to 15 residues. Per germline, CDR1 MNHEY and CDR2 SVGAGI. Trimming cost V 5 bases and J 2 bases; bases outside gene matches: 8.

This chain joins TRBV5-1 and TRBJ2-7, with TRBD1 matching over 8 bases. Looked up from germline, CDR1 is SGHRS and CDR2 is YFSETQ. Trimming cost V 3 bases and J 4 bases; bases outside gene matches: 9. The CDR3 extends over 15 amino acids. CDR3 residues: CASSSFMGQVYEQYF. Written as DNA, the CDR3 is TGCGCCAGCAGCTCCTTCATGGGACAGGTATACGAGCAGTACTTC.

A single count supports this clone. The gene calls are TRBV6-5 and TRBJ1-5, with D possibly TRBD1 on 6 matching bases. Germline V gives CDR1 MNHEY, CDR2 SVGAGI. V was shortened by 0 bases and J by 6 bases, with 15 bases between the two germline ends. The CDR3 length is 16 residues. CDR3 amino acids: CASSYSGGEDSQPQHF. The CDR3 region has the DNA TGTGCCAGCAGTTACTCGGGCGGAGAGGACAGTCAGCCCCAGCATTTT.

This chain joins TRBV6-6 and TRBJ1-3; perhaps TRBD1 as D (6 bases). The germline V gene encodes CDR1 MNHNY and CDR2 SVGAGI (reference sequence). This CDR3 contains 16 residues. The V gene lost 7 bases and the J gene lost 0 bases, with 16 bases spanning the gap. Written as DNA, the CDR3 is TGTGCCAGCAAACCACAAGGGGGGGGCTCTGGAAACACCATATATTTT. Its protein product is CASKPQGGGSGNTIYF.

The DNA of the CDR3 is TGTGCCAGCAGTGCGGGACTAGCGGAGCCCTCCTACAATGAGCAGTTCTTC. This translates into CASSAGLAEPSYNEQFF. V usage is TRBV6-1 and J usage is TRBJ2-1, with TRBD2 identical over 11 bases. Looked up from germline, CDR1 is MNHNS and CDR2 is SASEGT. The CDR3 runs 17 residues. V trimming: 4 bases; J trimming: 0 bases; junction bases outside the gene matches: 5.

The chain combines TRBV30 with TRBJ1-2; tentative D call: TRBD1 (5 bases). This CDR3 comprises 12 residues. Germline V gene sequence: CDR1 GTSNPN, CDR2 SVGIG (reference sequence). Deletions cut 2 bases from V and 8 bases from J, with 12 bases between. CDR3 loop: CAWSRDSPGYTF. CDR3 sequence (DNA): TGTGCCTGGAGTAGGGACTCCCCGGGCTACACCTTC.

This sequence joins TRBV6-5 and TRBJ2-5; the D gene is possibly TRBD2 (5 bases). Trimming pared 6 bases from V and 4 bases from J, leaving 15 bases between. The CDR3 extends over 14 amino acids. Looked up from germline, CDR1 is MNHEY and CDR2 is SVGAGI. The CDR3 loop reads CASRVRVSRETQYF. The CDR3 DNA is TGTGCCAGCAGAGTGAGGGTTTCCCGAGAGACCCAGTACTTC.

The V call is TRBV2, the J call TRBJ1-5; 7 nucleotides agree with TRBD1. CDR1 is SNHLY and CDR2 is FYNNEI in the germline V gene. V dropped 0 bases and J dropped 7; count of bases not matched to a gene: 3. CDR3 length: 14 residues. CDR3 residues: CASSEARGLQPQHF. The DNA for the CDR3 is TGTGCCAGCAGTGAAGCCAGGGGGTTGCAGCCCCAGCATTTT.

This chain uses TRBV7-2 with TRBJ2-1, with 10 nucleotides matching TRBD2. The V gene's germline CDR1 is SGHTA and CDR2 FQGNSA. The CDR3 runs 16 residues. V dropped 5 bases and J dropped 2; count of bases not matched to a gene: 6. CDR3 bases: TGTGCCAGCAGCCAGAGGACTAGCGGCACCTACAATGAGCAGTTCTTC. This gives the protein CASSQRTSGTYNEQFF.

The chain joins TRBV21-1 to TRBJ1-2; the tabulated D call, TRBD1, remains unverified against the DNA. TRBV21-1 is assigned pseudogene status. CDR3 length equals 15 residues. Here the CDR3 reads CASSQRMGCNYGYTF. DNA of the CDR3: TGTGCCAGCAGCCAACGCATGGGCTGTAACTATGGCTACACCTTC.

The sample holds one count of this clone. The chain is built from TRBV28 and TRBJ1-5; a weak D match, TRBD1 (5 bases). Germline CDR1 reads MDHEN; CDR2 reads SYDVKM. The V end lost 3 bases, the J end lost 1 base, and 10 bases lay between the germline ends. The CDR3 runs to 15 residues. CDR3: CASSFGGMSNQPQHF. In nucleotides, the CDR3 is TGTGCCAGCAGTTTTGGGGGGATGAGCAATCAGCCCCAGCATTTT. The variable domain in full, completed from reference TRBV28 and TRBJ1-5, reads DVKVTQSSRYLVKRTGEKVFLECVQDMDHENMFWYRQDPGLGLRLIYFSYDVKMKEKGDIPEGYSVSREKKERFSLILESASTNQTSMYLCASSFGGMSNQPQHFGDGTRLSIL.

V is TRBV30 and J is TRBJ2-5; D is unclear. V lost 0 bases and J lost 5, with 10 bases in between. The germline gives CDR1 GTSNPN, CDR2 SVGIG (reference sequence). The CDR3 sequence is 13 residues long. The chain's CDR3 is CAWSVSPLETQYF. The CDR3 DNA follows: TGTGCCTGGAGTGTCTCCCCCTTGGAGACCCAGTACTTC. Based on the CDR3 plus reference TRBV30 and TRBJ2-5, the full variable domain is SQTIHQWPATLVQPVGSPLSLECTVEGTSNPNLYWYRQAAGRGLQLLFYSVGIGQISSEVPQNLSASRPQDRQFILSSKKLLLSDSGFYLCAWSVSPLETQYFGPGTRLLVL.

The chain carries TRBV11-3 and TRBJ2-3, with TRBD1 matching over 11 bases. With 5 bases clipped from V and 2 bases from J, the junction kept 9 bases outside the gene matches. The CDR3 contains 17 residues. Germline values: CDR1 SGHNT, CDR2 YENEEA. As DNA, the CDR3 is TGTGCCAGCAGCCCAGGACAGGGGGCGATTTCCACAGATACGCAGTATTTT. It encodes CASSPGQGAISTDTQYF.

The rearrangement links TRBV5-4 to TRBJ2-7, with 8 nucleotides matching TRBD2. V was pared by 0 bases and J by 5 bases, with 7 bases of the junction left unmatched. The CDR3 covers 15 residues. Per germline, CDR1 SGHNT and CDR2 YYREEE (reference sequence). The DNA of the CDR3 is TGTGCCAGCAGCTTGGCTGCGGGAGCGGGGGACGAGCAGTACTTC. It encodes CASSLAAGAGDEQYF.

This clone has only one observation. The chain combines TRBV2 with TRBJ2-1, with 11 bases identical to TRBD2. The germline gives CDR1 SNHLY, CDR2 FYNNEI. The length of the CDR3 is 17 residues. The V segment lost 2 bases and the J segment 7 bases; nucleotides outside the gene matches: 10. The CDR3 region is CASSEWASGRSGNEQFF. The CDR3 bases are TGTGCCAGCAGTGAATGGGCTAGCGGGAGGTCGGGGAATGAGCAGTTCTTC.

The V and J genes are TRBV5-4 and TRBJ2-5, with TRBD1 identical over 8 bases. From germline, CDR1 is SGHNT and CDR2 YYREEE (reference sequence). The CDR3 spans 16 residues. The ends lost 1 base at V and 0 bases at J; junction bases unmatched: 5. Here the CDR3 DNA reads TGTGCCAGCAGCTTGATGAGACAGGGGTACCAAGAGACCCAGTACTTC. Its protein product is CASSLMRQGYQETQYF.

This rearrangement joins TRBV19 to TRBJ1-5, with TRBD1 matching 10 bases. J lost 0 bases, V lost 6 bases, and 5 bases had no gene match. In germline, CDR1 is LNHDA, CDR2 SQIVND (reference sequence). This CDR3 has 16 residues. CDR3 nucleotide sequence: TGTGCCAGTAGGACAGGGGGCCTGGATAGCAATCAGCCCCAGCATTTT. Its protein is CASRTGGLDSNQPQHF.

This clone was seen a few times. The chain recombines TRBV4-2 with TRBJ2-1; perhaps TRBD2 as D (5 bases). Trimming took 5 bases from V and 6 from J, leaving 20 bases between them. This CDR3 is built from 16 residues. From germline, CDR1 is LGHNA and CDR2 YNFKEQ. Here the CDR3 reads CASSGSDPRWGNEQFF. The DNA of the CDR3 is TGTGCCAGCAGCGGGAGTGACCCGAGGTGGGGCAATGAGCAGTTCTTC.

As DNA, the CDR3 is TGTGCCATTGGGACAGGGGTGAACACTGAAGCTTTCTTT. Translation gives CAIGTGVNTEAFF. The gene calls are TRBV6-6 and TRBJ1-1; 10 bases match TRBD1. The V gene end was trimmed by 10 bases and the J gene end by 0 bases; junction bases not matched to a gene: 2. The germline V gene encodes CDR1 MNHNY and CDR2 SVGAGI (reference sequence). CDR3 length equals 13 residues.

This clone rates as large. The chain has TRBV4-2 and TRBJ1-2, with D possibly being TRBD1 (6 bases). CDR1 LGHNA and CDR2 YNFKEQ come from the germline V gene. The V end was cut by 2 bases, the J end by 6 bases, with 10 bases between. CDR3 length: 13 amino acids. The CDR3 coding sequence is TGTGCCAGCAGCCAACGGTCAGGGGATGGCTACACCTTC. It is translated as CASSQRSGDGYTF.

The chain employs TRBV4-2 and TRBJ2-1; the match to TRBD2 covers 10 bases. CDR3 length equals 17 residues. Germline V gene lookup returns CDR1 LGHNA and CDR2 YNFKEQ. The trim removed 1 base at V and 1 base at J, leaving 4 bases unmatched. CDR3 in DNA: TGTGCCAGCAGCCAAGTTCTACTAGCGGGATCCTACAATGAGCAGTTCTTC. Encoded protein: CASSQVLLAGSYNEQFF.

This clone was picked up a small number of times. The gene calls are TRBV28 and TRBJ2-1; 9 nucleotides agree with TRBD2. The CDR3 contains 14 residues. The germline V gene encodes CDR1 MDHEN and CDR2 SYDVKM. The J segment lost 1 base and the V segment lost 8 bases, leaving 3 bases of the junction unmatched. For the CDR3, the DNA is TGTGCCAGCCGACTAGCGGCGTCCTACAATGAGCAGTTCTTC. It yields the protein CASRLAASYNEQFF.

The V and J genes are TRBV28 and TRBJ2-2; D possibly corresponds to TRBD2 (6 bases). Trimming took 5 bases from V and 5 from J, leaving 12 bases between them. CDR1 and CDR2 (germline): MDHEN, SYDVKM. The CDR3 extends over 14 amino acids. CDR3: CASSPGRGTGELFF. The DNA for the CDR3 is TGTGCCAGCAGTCCCGGCCGGGGGACCGGGGAGCTGTTTTTT.